Below, one T cell receptor (beta chain) is given with its context. It lacks a known antigen. No much larger clonotype is one base removed from it; base qualities were not supplied. The CDR3 regions of human TCRbeta chains were subjected to immunosequencing. In the original analysis: Repertoire TCRs were matched against a reference library of SARS-CoV-2-specific TCRs generated with the MIRA antigen-specificity platform. Breadth meant the fraction of unique TCRs that were SARS-CoV-2-associated, whereas depth meant the fraction of total T cells that were SARS-CoV-2-associated. Using the MIRA data, each spike-specific TCR was mapped to the spike region that the TCR reacts to and placed in a CD4 or CD8 class. Log10-transformed breadth and depth values were compared by one-way ANOVA with Sidak's multiple comparisons tests. TCRdb re-hosts the immuneACCESS table, in-frame sequences only. Its copies lack some clones; in the studies checked, an unresolved V gene accounts for under half of them, and the cause for the rest is not known. The V and J calls and clone size come from that table; D and trimming were worked out from the DNA. The sample has 100,000 to 120,000 clones on record, 88% of them singletons. The ten biggest clones cover approximately 6.9% of the sample.

The data stem from a study of T cell responses to AZD1222 COVID-19 vaccine (TCRdb year 2021). About the investigation overall: TCR sequencing covered more than 230 trial participants: approximately 200 given two doses of AZD1222 and 26 given two doses of MenACWY control vaccine. Trial participants were enrolled by age into subgroups of 18-55, 56-69 and 70-plus years, and around 150, 29 and 61 TCR-sequenced participants, respectively, were included in these subgroups.

There are 14 amino acids in the CDR3, from cysteine to phenylalanine inclusive. Only CDR3 DNA is held: 42 bases, read in frame from base 1. Between the V and J ends, shortened by 6 bases and 3 bases respectively, the junction contains 14 bases. CDR1 LNHDA and CDR2 SQIVND are derived from the germline V gene (reference sequence). Paper-wide results and their limitations: Epitopes outside the regions mutated in the B.1.351 and B.1.1.7 variants were reportedly recognized by nearly half of the unique spike-specific TCRs. Conclusions about previously exposed vaccinees are limited, since just 5 or 6 AZD1222 recipients were seropositive for SARS-CoV-2 at baseline. In the small 56-69-year group, the increase in depth fell short of significance, most likely because of low power. After two AZD1222 doses, spike-specific TCR breadth and depth were significantly higher than at day 0 and than in MenACWY recipients. Participants were mostly white British and included more females than males, and it was suggested by the authors that clonal diversity may have been underestimated. The whole spike protein was spanned by vaccine-associated CD4 TCRs, and dominant responses were seen in regions 160-218 and 743-854. No day 14 peak-response samples were available, so repertoires were characterized only after the peak T cell response.

The meaning of the sample's time point label: about 28 days (+/-7) after the second vaccine dose. Because spike-specific TCR depth and breadth did not differ between the two schedules, AZD1222 recipients who got a second dose at roughly 4 weeks were pooled with those who got a second dose at roughly 12 weeks. Vaccinee samples were obtained from the UK trials COV001 and COV002, which included a single-blind randomized controlled phase 2/3 trial of AZD1222 (ChAdOx1 nCoV-19) in healthy adults. For TCRbeta chain sequencing, PBMC samples from trial participants were taken at day 0 and at day 28 after the second dose.

The receptor comes from an adult who received the AZD1222 COVID-19 vaccine. Rearrangement joined TRBV19 to TRBJ1-1, with TRBD1 tentatively as D gene (6 bases match). Material: peripheral blood, obtained 28 days after the second AZD1222 dose. In nucleotide form, the sequence is TGTGCCAGTAGGCGCCAAGGGGGTCACACTGAAGCTTTCTTT. It encodes CASRRQGGHTEAFF.